These 15 T cell receptor beta chains were all obtained from the same sample, sequenced in a study of shared clonotypes between healthy human individuals. Profiled with immunoSEQ multiplex PCR; TCRdb holds only in-frame clones, not every one. The table has around 500,000 clones, roughly 77% seen once. Sequencing used PBMCs. These receptors were obtained from a middle-aged woman in good health. Some clones in this sample may be carry-over from other donors' samples.

About this clone itself: The sample carries other DNA sequences with the same CDR3. The chain joins TRBV6-4 to TRBJ2-2; D is uncertain. The CDR3 totals 14 residues. V gave up 0 bases and J gave up 3 bases, with 5 bases separating them. The germline gives CDR1 MRHNA, CDR2 SNTAGT. CDR3: CASSDSRDTGELFF. CDR3 in DNA: TGTGCCAGCAGTGACTCCCGGGACACCGGGGAGCTGTTTTTT.

The table lists this clone with many counts. The chain uses TRBV5-1 and TRBJ2-5, with D perhaps TRBD1 (6 bases). The J call is doubtful: the DNA matches TRBJ2-7 better. There are 13 residues in the CDR3. Germline lookup yields CDR1 SGHRS and CDR2 YFSETQ. CDR3: CASSSDSHYEQYF. CDR3 nucleotides: TGCGCCAGCAGCTCGGACAGTCACTACGAGCAGTACTTC.

The chain has TRBV30 and TRBJ1-5, with D unresolved. The V and J ends lost 1 base and 0 bases respectively, with 10 bases between them. There are 15 residues in the CDR3. Per the germline V gene, CDR1 is GTSNPN and CDR2 is SVGIG (reference sequence). The CDR3 loop reads CAWSEERDSNQPQHF. CDR3 bases: TGTGCCTGGAGTGAAGAGAGGGATAGCAATCAGCCCCAGCATTTT.

This chain links TRBV2 with TRBJ1-4; tentatively, D is TRBD1 (5 bases). The CDR3 contains 15 residues. V was trimmed by 6 bases and J by 3 bases, leaving 14 bases between them. Looked up from germline, CDR1 is SNHLY and CDR2 is FYNNEI. CDR3 loop: CASRQQRGANEKLFF. CDR3 nucleotides: TGTGCCAGCAGACAACAGCGGGGCGCTAATGAAAAACTGTTTTTT.

V and J are TRBV11-2 and TRBJ2-2; 12 nucleotides match TRBD2. Germline V gene lookup returns CDR1 SGHAT and CDR2 FQNNGV. CDR3 length equals 18 residues. V trimming: 1 base; J trimming: 5 bases; junction bases outside the gene matches: 8. CDR3 in DNA: TGTGCCAGCAGCTTAGGGCTAGCGGGAGGGCCTCGAACCGGGGAGCTGTTTTTT. It is translated as CASSLGLAGGPRTGELFF.

The chain joins TRBV7-2 to TRBJ2-3; D is ambiguous. Germline-derived CDR1 and CDR2 are SGHTA and FQGNSA. With 2 bases removed from V and 2 bases from J, the gap between germline ends came to 8 bases. The CDR3 has 14 residues. The CDR3 sequence is CASSLNMATDTQYF. The DNA for the CDR3 is TGTGCCAGCAGCTTAAATATGGCCACAGATACGCAGTATTTT.

Written as DNA, the CDR3 is TGTGCCAGCAGTTTACAGGGGGCGTCGACAGATACGCAGTATTTT. This codes for CASSLQGASTDTQYF. The chain has TRBV6-6 and TRBJ2-3; 9 positions match TRBD1. The V segment lost 4 bases and the J segment 3 bases; nucleotides outside the gene matches: 5. CDR3 size: 15 residues. Germline assignment: CDR1 MNHNY and CDR2 SVGAGI (reference sequence).

This chain connects TRBV4-2 to TRBJ1-2, with 7 bases fitting TRBD1. CDR1 is LGHNA and CDR2 is YNFKEQ in the germline V gene. This CDR3 comprises 14 residues. J lost 4 bases, V lost 4 bases, and 6 bases had no gene match. The CDR3 reads CASSPGGGVYGYTF. CDR3 sequence (DNA): TGTGCCAGCAGCCCTGGAGGGGGCGTCTATGGCTACACCTTC.

The chain uses TRBV19 and TRBJ2-5; D is unclear. Trimming cost V 4 bases and J 5 bases, with 11 bases left between them. The CDR3 has 13 residues. Per the germline V gene, CDR1 is LNHDA and CDR2 is SQIVND (reference sequence). CDR3 region: CASSKNLRETQYF. The CDR3 region has the DNA TGTGCCAGTAGTAAGAACCTACGGGAGACCCAGTACTTC.

V and J are TRBV25-1 and TRBJ2-7; 8 bases are shared with TRBD1. V trimming: 6 bases; J trimming: 0 bases; junction bases outside the gene matches: 4. Germline CDR1 MGHDK, CDR2 SYGVNS. The CDR3 runs to 14 residues. CDR3 residues: CASSRQGHSYEQYF. Here the CDR3 DNA reads TGTGCCAGCAGCAGACAGGGGCACTCCTACGAGCAGTACTTC.

This sequence joins TRBV7-8 and TRBJ2-3; D possibly corresponds to TRBD2 (6 bases). This CDR3 is built from 14 residues. Germline lookup yields CDR1 SGHVS and CDR2 FQNEAQ. Trimming shortened V by 1 base and J by 5 bases, and 10 bases separated the two germline ends. CDR3: CASSLGGGVDTQYF. The CDR3 region has the DNA TGTGCCAGCAGCTTAGGAGGAGGGGTAGATACGCAGTATTTT.

Concerning this clone itself: Different DNA sequences within this sample yield the same CDR3. The chain combines TRBV28 with TRBJ1-5; D not certain. Deletions cut 5 bases from V and 5 bases from J, with 7 bases between. CDR3 size: 12 residues. Germline CDR1 reads MDHEN; CDR2 reads SYDVKM. The CDR3 DNA follows: TGTGCCAGCAGTCCGCCGGATCAGCCCCAGCATTTT. The encoded protein is CASSPPDQPQHF.

The chain joins TRBV5-1 to TRBJ1-2; possibly TRBD1 for D (5 bases). The CDR3 sequence is 15 residues long. V was cut by 2 bases and J by 6 bases, with 17 bases left in between. From germline, CDR1 is SGHRS and CDR2 YFSETQ. In DNA form, the CDR3 reads TGCGCCAGCAGCTTAGAAGGACATAACTCAGATGGCTACACCTTC. It translates to CASSLEGHNSDGYTF.

The V and J genes are TRBV28 and TRBJ2-7, with a tentative D call TRBD1 (6 bases). Germline assignment: CDR1 MDHEN and CDR2 SYDVKM. Deletions cut 10 bases from V and 2 bases from J, with 15 bases between. The CDR3 spans 13 residues. In nucleotides, the CDR3 is TGTGCCACATGCCTCAGGGGCACCTACGAGCAGTACTTC. Its translation is CATCLRGTYEQYF.

This clone has only a few counts. The chain couples TRBV19 to TRBJ1-2; D is perhaps TRBD1 (5 bases). Germline lookup yields CDR1 LNHDA and CDR2 SQIVND (reference sequence). V was shortened by 7 bases and J by 3 bases, with 15 bases between the two germline ends. The CDR3 spans 14 residues. Here the CDR3 reads CASTRGDPYYGYTF. CDR3 DNA sequence: TGTGCCAGTACAAGAGGGGACCCCTACTATGGCTACACCTTC.